Given below is one T cell receptor (beta chain) in context. Its matching antigen is unknown. The record originates from a study of response to subunit inactivated influenza vaccine. Broader study findings: Authors suggested each seasonal flu vaccination may recruit only limited numbers of new T cells.

TCRdb re-derived calls from the RT-PCR reads in MiXCR, one entry per CDR3 protein. This table holds almost 250,000 distinct CDR3 sequences, more than 9% found once. This CDR3 has 14 residues. Trimming left V 3 bases short and J 4 bases short, with 7 bases between. CDR1 is LGHDT, CDR2 YNNKEL, per germline (reference sequence). The chain recombines TRBV3-1 with TRBJ2-6; D not certain. This receptor was taken from a man in his fifties or sixties who received an inactivated influenza vaccine. Sequencing used non-naive T cells sorted from PBMCs, obtained around two weeks before vaccination. The CDR3 region has the DNA TGTGCCAGCAGCCACCAAACCGGGGCCAACGTCCTGACTTTC. Its protein is CASSHQTGANVLTF.